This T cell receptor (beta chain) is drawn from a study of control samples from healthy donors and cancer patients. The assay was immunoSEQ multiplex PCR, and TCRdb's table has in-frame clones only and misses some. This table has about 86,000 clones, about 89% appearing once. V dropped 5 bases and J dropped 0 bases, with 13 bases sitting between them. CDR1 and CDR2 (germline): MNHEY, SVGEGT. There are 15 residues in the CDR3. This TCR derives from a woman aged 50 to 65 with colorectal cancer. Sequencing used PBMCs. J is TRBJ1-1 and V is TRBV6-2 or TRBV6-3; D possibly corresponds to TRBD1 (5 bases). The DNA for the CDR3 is TGTGCCAGCAGTCGGGCGGGGCCGGTGAACACTGAAGCTTTCTTT. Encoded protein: CASSRAGPVNTEAFF.